Listed below are T cell receptor beta chains from one sample, sequenced in a study of T cell responses to AZD1222 COVID-19 vaccine. The method was immunoSEQ multiplex PCR; TCRdb's version includes in-frame clones alone and lacks a portion of them. The sample contains around 200,000 clones, roughly 94% of which appear only once. The sample here was peripheral blood, taken 28 days after the second AZD1222 dose. These receptors originate from an adult who received the AZD1222 COVID-19 vaccine. Each CDR3 is given with its conserved first and last residue.

j_call v_call cdr3_aa
TRBJ2-7 TRBV2 CASTPGDGSYEQYF
TRBJ2-1 TRBV7-9 CASSSAGGRGYNEQFF
TRBJ2-7 TRBV28 CASSFRDPVYEQYF
TRBJ2-7 TRBV10-2 CASSRDLRYEQYF
TRBJ2-1 TRBV7-9 CASSLTVEQFF
TRBJ2-1 TRBV5-1 CASSLEVGGSSYNEQFF
TRBJ1-1 TRBV6-5 CASSRDTGKAFF
TRBJ2-1 TRBV2 CARAGQLDNEQFF
TRBJ1-6 TRBV6-5 CASSYSRGLSNSPLHF
TRBJ1-1 TRBV6-6 CASSWGNTEAFF
TRBJ2-3 TRBV27 CASSSPLASGVADTQYF
TRBJ2-2 TRBV5-1 CASSLELAGGGTGELFF
TRBJ2-3 TRBV9 CASSPGASGSIGGDTQYF
TRBJ1-5 TRBV28 CASKAGSNQPQHF
TRBJ1-2 TRBV9 CASSVLKETGSNYGYTF
TRBJ1-2 TRBV6-2/TRBV6-3 CASSKTDYGYTF
TRBJ1-5 TRBV4-1 CASSQDGSNQPQHF
TRBJ1-2 TRBV5-1 CASSPGDSQNYGYTF
TRBJ2-3 TRBV7-6 CASSPQTGLGTDTQYF
TRBJ2-1 TRBV2 CASRAKPGLLTYNEQFF
TRBJ2-7 TRBV4-3 CASSQGLYYEQYF
TRBJ2-7 TRBV3-1/TRBV3-2 CASSRVGPSYEQYF
TRBJ2-1 TRBV19 CASSTGLAVGYEQFF
TRBJ2-7 TRBV11-2 CASSLIAGGPSYEQYF
TRBJ2-1 TRBV6-5 CASSLLAGGFYNEQFF
TRBJ1-1 TRBV19 CASSTGRTDTEAFF
TRBJ1-1 TRBV4-1 CASRRGEGANTEAFF
TRBJ1-2 TRBV11-2 CASSIGQGAFYGYTF
TRBJ2-5 TRBV2 CASSGGQGAFWYQETQYF
TRBJ1-3 TRBV5-1 CASSPDGDSGNTIYF
TRBJ1-1 TRBV3-1/TRBV3-2 CASSQPNRGPNTEAFF
TRBJ2-5 TRBV28 CASSSNPTRSKETQYF
TRBJ1-5 TRBV5-1 CASSLGYSSNQPQHF
TRBJ1-1 TRBV25-1 CASTSEGQYEAFF
TRBJ2-5 TRBV6-4 CASSAREGDYQETQYF
TRBJ2-7 TRBV5-5 CASSPGWGDTSSYEQYF
TRBJ2-3 TRBV18 CASSHQGARVGTQYF
TRBJ2-1 TRBV30 CAWSSQPYNEQFF
TRBJ1-1 TRBV25-1 CASSDPYGVETEAFF
TRBJ2-5 TRBV6-5 CASSYLDRQETQYF
TRBJ1-1 TRBV12-3/TRBV12-4 CASSLFGTEAFF
TRBJ1-5 TRBV14 CASSQGTGTGQYSNQPQHF
TRBJ1-2 TRBV27 CASGRADRNYGYTF
TRBJ1-6 TRBV25-1 CASTEPGAASPLHF
TRBJ2-6 TRBV6-5 CASSGAFSGANVLTF
TRBJ2-3 TRBV18 CASSPMASGGVDTQYF
TRBJ2-7 TRBV4-3 CASSQRPGTYEQYF
TRBJ2-1 TRBV28 CASSLWDLRTSGNEQFF
TRBJ2-1 TRBV9 CASSVGGGTYNEQFF
TRBJ2-7 TRBV5-5 CASSYFRSSGRDYEQYF
TRBJ1-1 TRBV9 CASSVGGSTEAFF
TRBJ1-5 TRBV15 CATRPPGGNQPQHF
TRBJ1-2 TRBV30 CAWWKGQGFRDIGYTF
TRBJ2-1 TRBV5-1 CASSLVDEQFF
TRBJ1-2 TRBV5-5 CASSLGQGDYGYTF
TRBJ1-1 TRBV19 CASSNSMNTEAFF
TRBJ1-2 TRBV19 CASSATGSYGYTF
TRBJ1-1 TRBV29-1 CSETKLAIEAFF
TRBJ2-2 TRBV24-1 CATSYLTDGELFF
TRBJ1-2 TRBV6-5 CASSTETGRDYGYTF